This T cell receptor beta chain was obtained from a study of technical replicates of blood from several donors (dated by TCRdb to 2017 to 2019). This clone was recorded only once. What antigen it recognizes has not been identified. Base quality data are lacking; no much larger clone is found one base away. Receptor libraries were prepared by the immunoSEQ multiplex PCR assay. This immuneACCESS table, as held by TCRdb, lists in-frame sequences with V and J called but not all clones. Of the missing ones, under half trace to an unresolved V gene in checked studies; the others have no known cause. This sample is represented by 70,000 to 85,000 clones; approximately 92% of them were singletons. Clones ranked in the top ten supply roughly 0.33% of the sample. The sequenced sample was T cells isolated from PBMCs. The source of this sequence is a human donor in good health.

The CDR3 region has the sequence CASSERLETDTQYF. In nucleotide form, the sequence is TGTGCCAGCAGTGAACGGCTAGAAACAGATACGCAGTATTTT. The V gene is TRBV6-4 and the J gene is TRBJ2-3, with the identity of the D gene unclear. CDR1 and CDR2 are read off the germline V gene as MRHNA and SNTAGT. Deletion took 3 bases off V and 3 bases off J, with a span of 10 bases between the germline ends. Including cysteine and phenylalanine, the CDR3 has 14 amino acids. Only the CDR3 part of the read is kept: 42 bases, read in frame from the first base.